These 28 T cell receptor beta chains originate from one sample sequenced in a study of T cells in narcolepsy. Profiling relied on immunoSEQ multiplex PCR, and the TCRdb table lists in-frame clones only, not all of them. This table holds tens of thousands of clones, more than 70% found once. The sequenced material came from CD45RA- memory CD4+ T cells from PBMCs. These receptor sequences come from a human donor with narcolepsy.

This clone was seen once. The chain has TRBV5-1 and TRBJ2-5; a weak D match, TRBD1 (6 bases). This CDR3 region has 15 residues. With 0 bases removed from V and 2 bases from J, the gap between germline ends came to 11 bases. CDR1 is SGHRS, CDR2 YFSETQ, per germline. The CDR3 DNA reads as TGCGCCAGCAGCTTGGACGGCAGGGGTCAAGAGACCCAGTACTTC. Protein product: CASSLDGRGQETQYF.

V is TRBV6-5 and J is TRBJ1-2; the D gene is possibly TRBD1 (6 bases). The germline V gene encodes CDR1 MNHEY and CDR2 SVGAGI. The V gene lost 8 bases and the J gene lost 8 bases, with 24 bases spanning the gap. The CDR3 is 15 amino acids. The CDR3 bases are TGTGCCAGCGGTTCGGACAGCCCGAGCCTTAAAGGCTACACCTTC. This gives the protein CASGSDSPSLKGYTF.

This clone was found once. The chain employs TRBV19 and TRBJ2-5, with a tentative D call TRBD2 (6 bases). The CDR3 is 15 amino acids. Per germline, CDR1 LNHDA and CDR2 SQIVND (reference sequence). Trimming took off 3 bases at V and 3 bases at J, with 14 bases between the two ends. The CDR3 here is CASSIGGKRKETQYF. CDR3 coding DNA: TGTGCCAGTAGTATTGGAGGGAAGAGGAAAGAGACCCAGTACTTC.

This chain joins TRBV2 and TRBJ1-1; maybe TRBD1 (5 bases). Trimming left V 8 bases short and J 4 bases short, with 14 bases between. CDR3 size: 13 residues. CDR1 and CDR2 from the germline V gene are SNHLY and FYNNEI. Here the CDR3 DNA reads TGTGCCAGCCGACCCACCGGGGGCACTGAAGCTTTCTTT. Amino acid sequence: CASRPTGGTEAFF.

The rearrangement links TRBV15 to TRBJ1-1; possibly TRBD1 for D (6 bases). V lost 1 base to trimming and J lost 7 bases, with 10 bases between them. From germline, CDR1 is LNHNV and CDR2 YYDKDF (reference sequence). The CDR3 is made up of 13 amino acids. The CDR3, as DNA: TGTGCCACCAGCAGAGGGGGGGCTCTTGAAGCTTTCTTT. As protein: CATSRGGALEAFF.

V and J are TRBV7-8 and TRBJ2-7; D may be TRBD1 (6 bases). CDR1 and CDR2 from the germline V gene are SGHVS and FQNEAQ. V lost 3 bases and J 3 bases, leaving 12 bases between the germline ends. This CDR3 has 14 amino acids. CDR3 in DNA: TGTGCCAGCAGCTTCAAGGACAGAGACTACGAGCAGTACTTC. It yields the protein CASSFKDRDYEQYF.

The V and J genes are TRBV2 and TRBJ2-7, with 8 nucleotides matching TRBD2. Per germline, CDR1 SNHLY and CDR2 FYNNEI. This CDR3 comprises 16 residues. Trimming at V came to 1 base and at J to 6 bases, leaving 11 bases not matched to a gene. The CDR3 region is CASSEGSGGGGFEQYF. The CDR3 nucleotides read TGTGCCAGCAGTGAAGGGAGCGGGGGAGGCGGGTTCGAGCAGTACTTC.

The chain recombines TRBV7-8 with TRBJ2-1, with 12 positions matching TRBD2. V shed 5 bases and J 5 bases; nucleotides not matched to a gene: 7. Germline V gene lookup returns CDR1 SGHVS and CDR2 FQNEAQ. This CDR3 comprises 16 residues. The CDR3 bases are TGTGCCAGCAGCGACCCGACTAGCGGGGGCCACAATGAGCAGTTCTTC. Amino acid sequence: CASSDPTSGGHNEQFF.

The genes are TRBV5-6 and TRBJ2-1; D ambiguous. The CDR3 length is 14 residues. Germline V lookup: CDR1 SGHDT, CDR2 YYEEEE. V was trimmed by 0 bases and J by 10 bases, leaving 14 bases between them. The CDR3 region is CASSLVNVPTEQFF. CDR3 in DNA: TGTGCCAGCAGCTTGGTCAATGTCCCCACGGAGCAGTTCTTC.

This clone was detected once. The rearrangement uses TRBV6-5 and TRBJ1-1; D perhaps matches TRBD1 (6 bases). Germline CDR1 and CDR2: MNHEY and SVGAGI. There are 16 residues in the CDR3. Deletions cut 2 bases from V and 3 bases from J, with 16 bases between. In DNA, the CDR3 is TGTGCCAGCAGTTACCCTAAGGGGGGGCGGGACACTGAAGCTTTCTTT. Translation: CASSYPKGGRDTEAFF.

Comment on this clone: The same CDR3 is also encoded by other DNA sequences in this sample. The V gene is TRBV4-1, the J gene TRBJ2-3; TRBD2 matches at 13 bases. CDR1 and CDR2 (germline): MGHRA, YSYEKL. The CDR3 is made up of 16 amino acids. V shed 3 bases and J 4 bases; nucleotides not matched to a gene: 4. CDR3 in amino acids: CASSHAGLAGADTQYF. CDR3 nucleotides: TGCGCCAGCAGCCATGCCGGACTAGCGGGAGCAGATACGCAGTATTTT.

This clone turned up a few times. In nucleotides, the CDR3 is TGTGCCAGCAGCCCGGGACGACTTACTGAAGCTTTCTTT. Translation: CASSPGRLTEAFF. The chain links TRBV6-6 to TRBJ1-1, with D perhaps matching TRBD1 (5 bases). The CDR3 spans 13 residues. The V and J ends lost 6 bases and 5 bases respectively, with 13 bases between them. The germline V gene encodes CDR1 MNHNY and CDR2 SVGAGI (reference sequence).

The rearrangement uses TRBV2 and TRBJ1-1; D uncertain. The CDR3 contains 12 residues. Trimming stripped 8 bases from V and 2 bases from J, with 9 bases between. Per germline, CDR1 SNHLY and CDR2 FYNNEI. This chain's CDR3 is CASGRFNTEAFF. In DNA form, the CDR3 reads TGTGCCAGCGGCAGGTTTAACACTGAAGCTTTCTTT.

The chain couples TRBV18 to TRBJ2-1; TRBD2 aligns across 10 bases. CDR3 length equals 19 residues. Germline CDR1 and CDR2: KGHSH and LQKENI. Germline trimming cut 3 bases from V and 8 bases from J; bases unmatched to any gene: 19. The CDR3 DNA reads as TGTGCCAGCTCACCTTCAGCGGGAGGGCCCTCCCGGCCTAGCGATGAGCAGTTCTTC. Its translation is CASSPSAGGPSRPSDEQFF.

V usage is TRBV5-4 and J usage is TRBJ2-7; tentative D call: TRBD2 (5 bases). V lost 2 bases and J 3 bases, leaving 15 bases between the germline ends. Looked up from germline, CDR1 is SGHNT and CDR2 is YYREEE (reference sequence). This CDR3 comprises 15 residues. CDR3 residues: CASSFSGIGGYEQYF. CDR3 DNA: TGTGCCAGCAGCTTTTCCGGGATTGGTGGCTACGAGCAGTACTTC.

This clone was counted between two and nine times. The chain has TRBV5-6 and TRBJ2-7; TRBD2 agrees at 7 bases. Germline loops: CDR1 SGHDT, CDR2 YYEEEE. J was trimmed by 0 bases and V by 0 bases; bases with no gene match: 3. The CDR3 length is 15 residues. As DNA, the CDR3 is TGTGCCAGCAGCTTGGGGGGACTATCCTCCTACGAGCAGTACTTC. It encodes CASSLGGLSSYEQYF.

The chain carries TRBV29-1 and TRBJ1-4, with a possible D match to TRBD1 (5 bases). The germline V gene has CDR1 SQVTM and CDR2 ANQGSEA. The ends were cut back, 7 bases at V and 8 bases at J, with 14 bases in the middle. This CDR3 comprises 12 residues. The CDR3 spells CSGRDGGEKLFF. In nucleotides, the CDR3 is TGCAGCGGCCGGGACGGTGGGGAAAAACTGTTTTTT. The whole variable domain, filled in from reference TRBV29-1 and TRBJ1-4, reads SAVISQKPSRDICQRGTSLTIQCQVDSQVTMMFWYRQQPGQSLTLIATANQGSEATYESGFVIDKFPISRPNLTFSTLTVSNMSPEDSSIYLCSGRDGGEKLFFGSGTQLSVL.

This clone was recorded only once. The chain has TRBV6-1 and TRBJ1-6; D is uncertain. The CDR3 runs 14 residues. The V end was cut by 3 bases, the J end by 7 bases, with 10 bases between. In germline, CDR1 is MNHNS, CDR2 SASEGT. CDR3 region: CASSDRFLNSPLHF. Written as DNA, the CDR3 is TGTGCCAGCAGTGACAGGTTCTTGAATTCACCCCTCCACTTT.

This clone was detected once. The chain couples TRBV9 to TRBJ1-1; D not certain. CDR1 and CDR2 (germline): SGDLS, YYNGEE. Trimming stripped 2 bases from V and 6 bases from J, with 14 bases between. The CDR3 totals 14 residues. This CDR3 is CASSVGTTYAEAFF. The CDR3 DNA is TGTGCCAGCAGCGTTGGCACGACCTACGCTGAAGCTTTCTTT.

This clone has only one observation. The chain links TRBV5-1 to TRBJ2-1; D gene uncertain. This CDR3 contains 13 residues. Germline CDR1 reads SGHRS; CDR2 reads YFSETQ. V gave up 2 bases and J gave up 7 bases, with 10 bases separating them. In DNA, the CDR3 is TGCGCCAGCAGCTTTTCACGTGAGAATGAGCAGTTCTTC. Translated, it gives CASSFSRENEQFF.

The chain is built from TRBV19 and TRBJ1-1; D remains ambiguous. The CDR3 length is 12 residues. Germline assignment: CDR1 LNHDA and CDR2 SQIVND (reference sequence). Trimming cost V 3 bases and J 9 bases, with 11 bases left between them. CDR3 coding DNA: TGTGCCAGTAGTATCGGTTCCGCGAAAGCTTTCTTT. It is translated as CASSIGSAKAFF.

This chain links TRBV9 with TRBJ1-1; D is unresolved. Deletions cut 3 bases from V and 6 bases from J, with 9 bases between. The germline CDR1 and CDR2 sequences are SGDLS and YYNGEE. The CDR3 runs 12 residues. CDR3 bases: TGTGCCAGCAGCGGCCGGGAAGCTGAAGCTTTCTTT. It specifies CASSGREAEAFF.

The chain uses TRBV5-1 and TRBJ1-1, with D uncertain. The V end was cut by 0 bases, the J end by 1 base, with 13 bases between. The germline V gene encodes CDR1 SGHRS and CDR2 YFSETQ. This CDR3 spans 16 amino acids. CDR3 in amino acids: CASSLDLRRPNTEAFF. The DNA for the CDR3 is TGCGCCAGCAGCTTGGATCTGCGGCGGCCGAACACTGAAGCTTTCTTT.

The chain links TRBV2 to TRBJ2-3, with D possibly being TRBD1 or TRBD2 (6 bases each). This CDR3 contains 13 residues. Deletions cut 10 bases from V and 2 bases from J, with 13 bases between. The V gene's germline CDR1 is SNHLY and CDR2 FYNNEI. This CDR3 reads CAIKGGVTDTQYF. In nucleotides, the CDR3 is TGTGCCATCAAGGGGGGAGTCACAGATACGCAGTATTTT.

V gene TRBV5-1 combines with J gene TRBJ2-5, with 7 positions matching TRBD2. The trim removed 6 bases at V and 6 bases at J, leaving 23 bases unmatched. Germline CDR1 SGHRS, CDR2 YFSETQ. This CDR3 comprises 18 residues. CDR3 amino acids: CASTFVNEFGEGQKTQYF. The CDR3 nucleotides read TGCGCCAGCACATTTGTTAATGAATTTGGGGAGGGCCAGAAGACCCAGTACTTC.

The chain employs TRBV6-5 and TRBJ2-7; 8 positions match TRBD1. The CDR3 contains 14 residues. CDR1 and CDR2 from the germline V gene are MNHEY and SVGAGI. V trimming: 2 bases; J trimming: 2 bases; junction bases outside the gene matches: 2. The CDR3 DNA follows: TGTGCCAGCAGTTACACAGGGGGACCCTACGAGCAGTACTTC. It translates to CASSYTGGPYEQYF.

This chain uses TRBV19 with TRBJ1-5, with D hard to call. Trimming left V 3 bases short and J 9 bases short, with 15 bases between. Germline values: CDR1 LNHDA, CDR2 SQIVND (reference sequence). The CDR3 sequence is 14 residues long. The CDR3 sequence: CASSISSSSGPQHF. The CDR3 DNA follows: TGTGCCAGTAGTATTTCCAGTTCCTCGGGGCCCCAGCATTTT.

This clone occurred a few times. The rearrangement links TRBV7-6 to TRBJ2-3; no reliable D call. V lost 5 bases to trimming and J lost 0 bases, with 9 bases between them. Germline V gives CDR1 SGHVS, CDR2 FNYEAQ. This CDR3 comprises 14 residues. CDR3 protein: CASSALVSTDTQYF. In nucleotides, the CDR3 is TGTGCCAGCAGCGCGTTAGTCAGCACAGATACGCAGTATTTT.